A selection of T cell receptor beta chains follows, all from one sample in a study of blood T cells in healthy people across ages. TCRdb reprocessed the 5' RACE reads with MiXCR, giving one entry per CDR3 protein. The sample shows around 800,000 distinct CDR3 sequences, around two fifths of them seen only once. Sequencing was carried out using blood. The receptors were sampled from a man between 60 and 75 years old in good health. The CDR3 runs from the conserved cysteine through the conserved F or W. Fields, in order: V gene, D gene, J gene, clone size, CDR3 DNA, CDR3 protein. A D gene is named only where the DNA matches it firmly. Size is stated for part of the rows, as once, few or many counts, or as a class when the clone is expanded.

TRBV7-2,NA,TRBJ2-1,NA,TGTGCCAGCAGCGTTCACTCGACATTATACAATGAGCAGTTCTTC,CASSVHSTLYNEQFF
TRBV20-1,TRBD1,TRBJ1-2,NA,TGCAGTGCTAGAGGAGGGACAGGGGTCAACTATGGCTACACCTTC,CSARGGTGVNYGYTF
TRBV29-1,NA,TRBJ2-7,NA,TGCAGCGTTGGACCGGTCCTCCACGAGCAGTACTTC,CSVGPVLHEQYF
TRBV2,TRBD1,TRBJ2-7,NA,TGTGCCAGCAGTCTGGGACAGGGGGTTTACTACGAGCAGTACTTC,CASSLGQGVYYEQYF
TRBV6-1,NA,TRBJ1-4,NA,TGTGCCAGCAGTGGTAGGACACCCGGAGCTAATGAAAAACTGTTTTTT,CASSGRTPGANEKLFF
TRBV6-2/TRBV6-3,NA,TRBJ2-4,many,TGTGCCAGCAGTTACACCGGACAAAACATTCAGTACTTC,CASSYTGQNIQYF
TRBV7-9,NA,TRBJ1-2,NA,TGTGCCAGCAGCTTAGGAGGGGGGGAGGCTAACTATGGCTACACCTTC,CASSLGGGEANYGYTF
TRBV6-2/TRBV6-3,TRBD1,TRBJ2-7,once,TGTGCCAGCAGGACGACAGGGGGTAATATATACGAGCAGTACTTC,CASRTTGGNIYEQYF
TRBV6-2/TRBV6-3,NA,TRBJ2-4,NA,TGTGCCAGCAGATGGACCGACAAAAACATTCAGTACTTC,CASRWTDKNIQYF
TRBV3-1,TRBD1,TRBJ2-1,few,TGTGCCAGCAGCCAAGATCGGACAGGGAGTAATGAGCAGTTCTTC,CASSQDRTGSNEQFF
TRBV12-3/TRBV12-4,NA,TRBJ1-5,NA,TGTGCCAGCAGTCTAGGGGATTATAGCAATCAGCCCCAGCATTTT,CASSLGDYSNQPQHF
TRBV29-1,NA,TRBJ2-7,few,TGCAGCGTTAAAGAGACAGGCCCCTACGAGCAGTACTTC,CSVKETGPYEQYF
TRBV15,TRBD2,TRBJ2-7,NA,TGTGCCACCAGCAGAGCCAGCGGGGGGTCCTACGAGCAGTACTTC,CATSRASGGSYEQYF
TRBV11-2,NA,TRBJ1-2,NA,TGTGCCAGCAGCTTATTCCAGTCCGGAAACTATGGCTACACCTTC,CASSLFQSGNYGYTF
TRBV11-3,TRBD2,TRBJ2-7,NA,TGTGCCAGCAGCTTAGAAGGACTAGCCTCCTACGAGCAGTACTTC,CASSLEGLASYEQYF
TRBV11-3,NA,TRBJ2-7,NA,TGTGCCAGCAGCCCCCTCCACCGGCAGTTGGAGCAGTACTTC,CASSPLHRQLEQYF
TRBV12-3/TRBV12-4,NA,TRBJ2-3,few,TGTGCCAGCAACCCCTCTGGGGGGGGCCGTGGAGATACGCAGTATTTT,CASNPSGGGRGDTQYF
TRBV7-2,TRBD2,TRBJ2-1,NA,TGTGCCAGCAGCGTGACTAGCGGGGGGGTGGTTGAGCAGTTCTTC,CASSVTSGGVVEQFF
TRBV9,NA,TRBJ2-1,NA,TGTGCCAGCAGCTCCGGGGGCGGAAGCTCCTACAATGAGCAGTTCTTC,CASSSGGGSSYNEQFF
TRBV6-2/TRBV6-3,NA,TRBJ2-5,few,TGTGCCAGCAGTCCGCGGGACTCTGGGGAGCAGTACTTC,CASSPRDSGEQYF
TRBV19,TRBD2,TRBJ2-5,NA,TGTGCCAGTAGCGGAGCGGGACGGTTCAGTGCAGAGACCCAGTACTTC,CASSGAGRFSAETQYF
TRBV7-9,NA,TRBJ1-4,NA,TGTGCCAGCAGCTTACCATCCGGCCGAAAGGGGGAAAAACTGTTTTTT,CASSLPSGRKGEKLFF
TRBV9,NA,TRBJ2-7,NA,TGTGCCAGCAGCGTAGACGGACAGACATACGAGCAGTACTTC,CASSVDGQTYEQYF
TRBV3-1,NA,TRBJ1-6,few,TGTGCCAGCAACTCGGCAGGCAGTAATTCACCCCTCCACTTT,CASNSAGSNSPLHF
TRBV7-2,NA,TRBJ2-5,NA,TGTGCCAGCAGCTGGGAACGGGAGACCCAGTACTTC,CASSWERETQYF
TRBV20-1,NA,TRBJ2-3,many,TGCAGTGCAGAGACCCTACTAGCCGACACAGATACGCAGTATTTT,CSAETLLADTDTQYF
TRBV7-9,TRBD2,TRBJ2-1,few,TGTGCCAGCAGCTTAAATAGCGGGGGACTCAATGAGCAGTTCTTC,CASSLNSGGLNEQFF
TRBV20-1,NA,TRBJ1-1,NA,TGCAGTGCTAGAGTTGCCGGGCCGAGCACTGAAGCTTTCTTT,CSARVAGPSTEAFF
TRBV3-1,NA,TRBJ2-1,NA,TGTGCCAGCAGTCGTAACGGAGAGGCGAATGAGCAGTTCTTC,CASSRNGEANEQFF
TRBV5-1,NA,TRBJ2-1,many,TGCGCCAGCAGCTTGACGGAGTACAATGAGCAGTTCTTC,CASSLTEYNEQFF
TRBV6-6,TRBD1,TRBJ2-1,NA,TGTGCCAGCAGTTACTCCGGACAGGTTGGAAATCAGCAGTTCTTC,CASSYSGQVGNQQFF
TRBV20-1,NA,TRBJ2-5,NA,TGCAGTGCTAGCCCCGGGGGAAGGCTAGAGACCCAGTACTTC,CSASPGGRLETQYF
TRBV19,NA,TRBJ2-7,NA,TGTGCCAGTAGGGGTGGAGACGGACCCTACGAGCAGTACTTC,CASRGGDGPYEQYF
TRBV4-3,TRBD2,TRBJ2-5,many,TGCGCCAGCAGCCAAGATCGGACTAGCGGGGAGGAGACCCAGTACTTC,CASSQDRTSGEETQYF
TRBV14,TRBD2,TRBJ2-1,NA,TGTGCCAGCAGCCAAACTAGCGGGAGTTCCTACAATGAGCAGTTCTTC,CASSQTSGSSYNEQFF
TRBV15,NA,TRBJ2-3,NA,TGTGCCACCAGCCCCCAGGTGGGTTCCACAGATACGCAGTATTTT,CATSPQVGSTDTQYF
TRBV30,NA,TRBJ2-5,NA,TGTGCCTGGGAGGGTGTTGAGACCCAGTACTTC,CAWEGVETQYF
TRBV28,NA,TRBJ1-6,NA,TGTGCCAGCGGAGGGACATTTGGCTCACCCCTCCACTTT,CASGGTFGSPLHF
TRBV7-2,TRBD1,TRBJ2-5,few,TGTGCCAGCAGCTTAGGGGGGACAGGGGAGGCCAATGAGCAGTACTTC,CASSLGGTGEANEQYF
TRBV5-1,TRBD1,TRBJ1-2,NA,TGCGCCAGCAGCTTCTCTCCGGGGACAGGGGGCGACTATGGCTACACCTTC,CASSFSPGTGGDYGYTF
TRBV10-3,NA,TRBJ2-7,NA,TGTGCCACGTACGGAGGCTCCTACGAGCAGTACTTC,CATYGGSYEQYF
TRBV20-1,TRBD2,TRBJ2-1,few,TGCAGTGCCGGACTAGCGGGGGGGCCTTGGTCCTACAATGAGCAGTTCTTC,CSAGLAGGPWSYNEQFF
TRBV7-9,NA,TRBJ2-7,many,TGTGCCAGCAGCTCGAGTTTGGTCGAGCAGTACTTC,CASSSSLVEQYF
TRBV20-1,TRBD1,TRBJ2-7,NA,TGCAGTGCTCCGGGACAGGGGGCAATAGGCTCCTACGAGCAGTACTTC,CSAPGQGAIGSYEQYF
TRBV15,NA,TRBJ2-2,NA,TGTGCCACCAGCAGAGATCGACCCCCAAACACCGGGGAGCTGTTTTTT,CATSRDRPPNTGELFF